The clone carrying this T cell receptor beta chain has ten or more counts. A library of TCRbeta sequences, prepared with unique molecular identifiers, was generated. From the PCR reads, TCRdb called clonotypes with MiXCR, one entry per CDR3 protein. The sample lists about 340,000 distinct CDR3 sequences, around a tenth seen once, with around 2.3% in the top ten. Trimming left V 3 bases short and J 3 bases short, with 15 bases between. The CDR3 covers 15 residues. Germline CDR1 and CDR2: DFQATT and SNEGSKA (reference sequence). The sample comes from a study of T-cell reconstitution after alpha-beta-depleted transplantation in children.

Sequences were derived from PBMCs from the stem cell graft donor, sampled from the stem cell graft. The source is a human donor who donated a stem cell graft to a child with acute lymphoblastic leukemia. The chain links TRBV20-1 to TRBJ2-1; perhaps TRBD2 as D (5 bases). As DNA, the CDR3 is TGCAGTGCTAGTAACCCTAGCCGTGGCTACAATGAGCAGTTCTTC. It translates to CSASNPSRGYNEQFF.